This T cell receptor (beta chain) emerged from a study of cytomegalovirus exposure and HLA in healthy donors. Findings of the study overall: In vitro checks showed that a few CMV-associated chains really do target CMV antigens. With high specificity and sensitivity, the classifier reportedly diagnosed cytomegalovirus status. Investigators reported some 150 TCR beta chains as tied to cytomegalovirus.

V was shortened by 10 bases and J by 2 bases, with 16 bases between the two germline ends. The CDR3 contains 14 residues. CDR1 and CDR2 from the germline V gene are SNHLY and FYNNEI. Separation from the roughly 600-subject first cohort characterized the 120-subject validation cohort, to which the donors belonged. With respect to this clone: Its target is not known.

The data were produced by immunoSEQ multiplex PCR, yet TCRdb's version contains in-frame clones alone and is incomplete. The table has about 50,000 clones, more than 90% seen once. The receptor's source is a man aged 18 to 30 in good health and CMV-seronegative. The sample consisted of PBMCs. V gene TRBV2 combines with J gene TRBJ2-3; a weak D match, TRBD2 (7 bases). CDR3 amino acids: CATEGGLTTDTQYF. The CDR3 coding sequence is TGTGCCACTGAGGGGGGGCTTACCACAGATACGCAGTATTTT.